This T cell receptor beta chain was sequenced in a study of regulatory T cells in long-lasting Graves disease. Ten or more counts support this clonotype. According to the study, TCR beta libraries were built with iRepertoire HTBI primers and CDR3-region Arm-PCR. Per the study methods: Across the samples, identification revealed 50 to 80 TRBV and around 13 TRBJ segments. TCRdb independently ran MiXCR on the multiplex PCR reads; one entry per CDR3 protein. For this entry, the V and J calls and clone size follow TCRdb and not the study's own pipeline. The table lists about 540,000 distinct CDR3 sequences, approximately 13% of them singletons, with roughly 10% in the top ten. As for time point: newly diagnosed GD, antithyroid drugs for less than 3 months. After RNA was extracted from PBMCs, the TCR library was made from it. Diagnoses of Graves' disease were made by American Thyroid Association guidelines.

The same data also went into a second study, on T cells in Graves' hyperthyroidism and ophthalmopathy. In that study: Exclusion of a patient resulted from uncontrolled infection, other autoimmune disease, pregnancy or lactation.

The TCR originated in a man aged 30 to 39 with Graves disease. Sequenced here: peripheral blood mononuclear cells (PBMCs), sampled at new diagnosis, from a patient treated with antithyroid drugs.

The CDR3 region is CAISESSFYEQYF. CDR3 nucleotide sequence: TGTGCCATCAGTGAGTCTTCCTTCTACGAGCAGTACTTC. The chain recombines TRBV10-3 with TRBJ2-7, with unresolved D. From germline, CDR1 is ENHRY and CDR2 SYGVKD. This CDR3 is 13 amino acids long. The V and J ends lost 0 bases and 3 bases respectively, with 6 bases between them.